This T cell receptor beta chain was identified during a study of T cell responses to AZD1222 COVID-19 vaccine. Findings and caveats of the study: Among those given AZD1222, only 6 or 7 were seropositive at baseline.

For this clone: What it recognizes is unknown.

The method was immunoSEQ multiplex PCR; TCRdb's version includes in-frame clones alone and lacks a portion of them. The sample contains 69,000 or so clones, 70% to 90% of which appear only once. With 1 base removed from V and 9 bases from J, the gap between germline ends came to 13 bases. CDR1 and CDR2 (germline): KGHSH, LQKENI. CDR3 length equals 15 residues. This receptor was taken from an adult who received the AZD1222 COVID-19 vaccine. The rearrangement links TRBV18 to TRBJ1-6; no firm D call. Here the sequenced sample was peripheral blood, taken 28 days after the second AZD1222 dose. The DNA for the CDR3 is TGTGCCAGCTCACCACAGGGTGGCGACGGTTCACCCCTCCACTTT. The encoded protein is CASSPQGGDGSPLHF.